A single sample is the source of the 31 T cell receptor beta chains below, sequenced in a study of blood T cell repertoires in COVID-19. TCRdb's copy holds only in-frame clones and misses some; the assay was immunoSEQ multiplex PCR. The table shows 300,000 to 450,000 clones, with more than 80% occurring only once. Sequenced sample: PBMCs or T cells enriched from blood (not recorded which). These receptors were obtained from a man between 18 and 35 years old who had recovered from COVID-19.

The chain uses TRBV6-5 and TRBJ2-3; D is unresolved. Trimming pared 10 bases from V and 0 bases from J, leaving 8 bases between. The CDR3 loop spans 12 amino acids. The germline V gene has CDR1 MNHEY and CDR2 SVGAGI. In nucleotides, the CDR3 is TGTGCCACCCGAACTAGCACAGATACGCAGTATTTT. Residues: CATRTSTDTQYF.

The V gene is TRBV24-1, the J gene TRBJ1-4; possibly TRBD1 for D (5 bases). Germline CDR1 KGHDR, CDR2 SFDVKD. Trimming pared 5 bases from V and 6 bases from J, leaving 12 bases between. There are 14 residues in the CDR3. The CDR3: CATSAREEDEKLFF. CDR3 coding DNA: TGTGCCACCAGTGCCAGGGAAGAGGATGAAAAACTGTTTTTT.

V gene TRBV27 combines with J gene TRBJ2-5, with 9 bases that match TRBD1. The germline CDR1 and CDR2 sequences are MNHEY and SMNVEV (reference sequence). The CDR3 length is 15 residues. V gave up 6 bases and J gave up 4 bases; unmatched junction bases: 9. The CDR3 region has the DNA TGTGCCAGCAGCGTCCCGGGACAGGGCCGAGAGACCCAGTACTTC. This codes for CASSVPGQGRETQYF.

The rearrangement joins TRBV27 to TRBJ1-5, with 9 bases fitting TRBD1. The CDR3 consists of 17 residues. Unmatched junction bases numbered 9, after V lost 1 base and J lost 5 bases. In germline, CDR1 is MNHEY, CDR2 SMNVEV (reference sequence). The CDR3 is CASSLYFRDRAYQPQHF. The CDR3 nucleotides are TGTGCCAGCAGTTTATATTTTCGGGACAGGGCATATCAGCCCCAGCATTTT.

The table lists this clone with a count of one. The chain carries TRBV6-5 and TRBJ2-1; D is possibly TRBD2 (6 bases). The germline V and J ends were trimmed by 8 bases and 7 bases, with 15 bases remaining between them. CDR1 is MNHEY and CDR2 is SVGAGI in the germline V gene. The CDR3 is 13 amino acids. The CDR3 here is CASSPGVANEQFF. The CDR3 nucleotides are TGTGCCAGCTCCCCGGGAGTTGCGAATGAGCAGTTCTTC.

This clone is a singleton in its sample. The chain links TRBV5-5 to TRBJ2-7; D is perhaps TRBD2 (6 bases). The V end lost 4 bases, the J end lost 0 bases, and 14 bases lay between the germline ends. This CDR3 contains 15 residues. Germline V gives CDR1 SGHKS, CDR2 YYEKEE (reference sequence). CDR3 region: CASSLGLLSSYEQYF. The CDR3 DNA is TGTGCCAGCAGCCTGGGACTCTTAAGCTCCTACGAGCAGTACTTC.

V gene TRBV2 combines with J gene TRBJ1-2, with a possible D match to TRBD1 (5 bases). The ends were cut back, 6 bases at V and 5 bases at J, with 16 bases in the middle. Germline CDR1 is SNHLY and CDR2 is FYNNEI. The CDR3 totals 14 residues. This CDR3 is CASRDGDRAYGYTF. CDR3 sequence (DNA): TGTGCCAGCAGAGATGGCGACAGAGCTTATGGCTACACCTTC.

J is TRBJ2-5 and V is TRBV4-1, with D maybe TRBD1 (6 bases). Germline CDR1 and CDR2: MGHRA and YSYEKL. The CDR3 is made up of 15 amino acids. Trimming pared 2 bases from V and 3 bases from J, leaving 13 bases between. In nucleotides, the CDR3 is TGCGCCAGCAGCCAAATCCGGACAGAAAAAGAGACCCAGTACTTC. Amino acid sequence: CASSQIRTEKETQYF.

The gene calls are TRBV5-6 and TRBJ2-1, with TRBD1 matching over 7 bases. CDR3 length: 16 residues. Germline-derived CDR1 and CDR2 are SGHDT and YYEEEE. Trimming removed 4 bases from V and 0 bases from J; junction bases left unmatched: 7. As DNA, the CDR3 is TGTGCCAGCAGCGGGGGACAGCTTGGCTCCTACAATGAGCAGTTCTTC. It codes for CASSGGQLGSYNEQFF.

The genes are TRBV7-9 and TRBJ1-1, with D possibly being TRBD1 (6 bases). The germline V and J ends were trimmed by 6 bases and 3 bases, with 11 bases remaining between them. The CDR3 has 13 amino acids. CDR1 and CDR2 from the germline V gene are SEHNR and FQNEAQ (reference sequence). CDR3 loop: CASRRDTHTEAFF. The DNA of the CDR3 is TGTGCCAGCAGAAGGGACACGCACACTGAAGCTTTCTTT.

The CDR3 protein is CASSVDRGAEAFF. CDR3 sequence (DNA): TGCGCCAGCAGCGTTGACAGGGGGGCTGAAGCTTTCTTT. This chain uses TRBV5-1 with TRBJ1-1, with TRBD1 matching over 9 bases. The CDR3 consists of 13 residues. V trimming: 4 bases; J trimming: 6 bases; junction bases outside the gene matches: 4. Germline V gene sequence: CDR1 SGHRS, CDR2 YFSETQ.

This sequence joins TRBV7-2 and TRBJ2-7; 15 bases line up with TRBD2. Losses at the gene ends were 11 bases for V and 3 bases for J; bases not matched to a gene: 11. CDR1 and CDR2 from the germline V gene are SGHTA and FQGNSA. The CDR3 is made up of 16 amino acids. The CDR3 here is CASRAGLAGGIYEQYF. The CDR3 DNA reads as TGTGCCTCTCGAGCGGGACTAGCGGGAGGAATCTACGAGCAGTACTTC. Using reference TRBV7-2 and TRBJ2-7 for the parts outside the CDR3, the full variable domain is GAGVSQSPSNKVTEKGKDVELRCDPISGHTALYWYRQSLGQGLEFLIYFQGNSAPDKSGLPSDRFSAERTGGSVSTLTIQRTQQEDSAVYLCASRAGLAGGIYEQYFGPGTRLTVT.

This sequence joins TRBV5-4 and TRBJ2-1, with 7 bases lining up with TRBD1. The germline CDR1 and CDR2 sequences are SGHNT and YYREEE (reference sequence). The V segment lost 1 base and the J segment 6 bases; nucleotides outside the gene matches: 1. The CDR3 sequence is 13 residues long. CDR3 sequence reads: CASSLSGGNEQFF. DNA of the CDR3: TGTGCCAGCAGCTTGTCAGGGGGCAATGAGCAGTTCTTC.

This rearrangement joins TRBV5-6 to TRBJ2-5; 11 bases match TRBD2. The germline V gene encodes CDR1 SGHDT and CDR2 YYEEEE. With 2 bases clipped from V and 0 bases from J, the junction kept 6 bases outside the gene matches. The CDR3 runs to 17 residues. The DNA of the CDR3 is TGTGCCAGCAGCTTATGGACTAGCGGGCCGTACCAAGAGACCCAGTACTTC. Encoded protein: CASSLWTSGPYQETQYF.

The rearrangement joins TRBV9 to TRBJ2-7; weak D call: TRBD2 (5 bases). Germline assignment: CDR1 SGDLS and CDR2 YYNGEE. Trimming stripped 0 bases from V and 4 bases from J, with 14 bases between. The CDR3 has 15 amino acids. Written as DNA, the CDR3 is TGTGCCAGCAGCGTAGATCCTAGCCATTCTTACGAGCAGTACTTC. It translates to CASSVDPSHSYEQYF.

Comments on this clone: Other nucleotide sequences in the sample specify the same CDR3. The chain combines TRBV3-1 (or the pseudogene TRBV3-2) with TRBJ1-1, with a tentative D call TRBD1 (5 bases). CDR3 length: 12 amino acids. CDR1 and CDR2 from the germline V gene are LGHDT and YNNKEL (reference sequence). Trimming took off 1 base at V and 6 bases at J, with 6 bases between the two ends. The CDR3 loop is CASSQGGAEAFF. The DNA of the CDR3 is TGTGCCAGCAGCCAAGGGGGGGCTGAAGCTTTCTTT.

The chain couples TRBV9 to TRBJ2-5; 11 bases line up with TRBD1. V was pared by 1 base and J by 0 bases, with 8 bases of the junction left unmatched. In germline, CDR1 is SGDLS, CDR2 YYNGEE. This CDR3 contains 18 residues. CDR3 amino acids: CASSVCGTGGPYQETQYF. CDR3 sequence (DNA): TGTGCCAGCAGCGTATGCGGGACAGGGGGGCCCTACCAAGAGACCCAGTACTTC.

This chain connects TRBV7-6 to TRBJ2-3, with 11 bases identical to TRBD1. This CDR3 contains 16 residues. Germline CDR1 and CDR2: SGHVS and FNYEAQ. With 4 bases clipped from V and 8 bases from J, the junction kept 11 bases outside the gene matches. CDR3 sequence reads: CASSSGVDRGLGTQYF. In DNA, the CDR3 is TGTGCCAGCAGCTCCGGCGTGGACAGGGGGCTAGGTACGCAGTATTTT.

As for this clone: The junction and the germline gene differ at one end; a read error may be behind it. The chain couples TRBV7-8 to TRBJ2-7, with TRBD2 identical over 7 bases. CDR1 SGHVS and CDR2 FQNEAQ come from the germline V gene. The CDR3 length is 16 residues. DNA for the CDR3: TGTGCCAGCAGCTTAGGTAATAGACTAGCCTCCCACGAGCAGTACTTC. It yields the protein CASSLGNRLASHEQYF.

The rearrangement links TRBV7-8 to TRBJ2-1, with TRBD2 matching over 9 bases. The germline V gene encodes CDR1 SGHVS and CDR2 FQNEAQ. There are 17 residues in the CDR3. After removal of 5 bases from V and 6 bases from J, the junction contained 14 bases not matched to a gene. The DNA of the CDR3 is TGTGCCAGCAGCATGGGACTAGCAGGTCACTTCTCCAATGAGCAGTTCTTC. This gives the protein CASSMGLAGHFSNEQFF.

V and J are TRBV12-5 and TRBJ2-1; weak D call: TRBD1 (5 bases). This CDR3 contains 11 residues. With 7 bases removed from V and 12 bases from J, the gap between germline ends came to 13 bases. Germline V gene sequence: CDR1 LGHNT, CDR2 FRNRAP. The CDR3 sequence is CASAQERGQFF. CDR3 bases: TGTGCTAGTGCTCAAGAAAGGGGGCAGTTCTTC.

The chain has TRBV29-1 and TRBJ1-3; D is unclear. CDR3 length equals 18 residues. Trimming cost V 7 bases and J 0 bases, with 25 bases left between them. From germline, CDR1 is SQVTM and CDR2 ANQGSEA. CDR3 coding DNA: TGCAGCGGTACAAGCAACGAGAAGCGACCACCCTCTGGAAACACCATATATTTT. This codes for CSGTSNEKRPPSGNTIYF.

This chain links TRBV9 with TRBJ1-1; 8 nucleotides line up with TRBD1. CDR1 is SGDLS and CDR2 is YYNGEE in the germline V gene. V lost 0 bases, J lost 0 bases, and 1 base stayed unmatched. The CDR3 has 15 amino acids. The CDR3 loop is CASSVGTGMNTEAFF. In DNA form, the CDR3 reads TGTGCCAGCAGCGTAGGGACAGGGATGAACACTGAAGCTTTCTTT.

Turning to this clone: A junction end diverges from the germline sequence, so it may reflect a read error. The chain uses TRBV11-2 and TRBJ2-1; 8 nucleotides align to TRBD2. Germline-derived CDR1 and CDR2 are SGHAT and FQNNGV. This CDR3 contains 15 residues. CDR3 sequence (DNA): TGTGCCAGCAGGTTAGCGGGACTCTTTTACAATGAGCAGTTCTTC. Encoded protein: CASRLAGLFYNEQFF.

V and J are TRBV11-3 and TRBJ1-2, with 8 bases matching TRBD1. After removal of 1 base from V and 6 bases from J, the junction contained 13 bases not matched to a gene. The CDR3 runs to 17 residues. CDR1 is SGHNT, CDR2 YENEEA, per germline. CDR3 nucleotides: TGTGCCAGCAGCTTAGGGGCAGGGGGCGCAATCTTACATGGCTACACCTTC. Amino acid sequence: CASSLGAGGAILHGYTF.

The chain employs TRBV4-1 and TRBJ2-7; D perhaps matches TRBD1 (5 bases). This CDR3 has 16 residues. CDR1 and CDR2 from the germline V gene are MGHRA and YSYEKL. Trimming took off 4 bases at V and 2 bases at J, with 18 bases between the two ends. CDR3: CASSLGLDSSAYEQYF. Here the CDR3 DNA reads TGCGCCAGCAGCCTCGGTTTAGACAGTTCGGCCTACGAGCAGTACTTC.

The chain is built from TRBV21-1 and TRBJ2-5; the table's D call TRBD1 went unverified against the DNA. TRBV21-1 is a pseudogene locus. This CDR3 comprises 15 residues. CDR3 nucleotide sequence: TGTGCCAGCAGCGCAAACAGGGGGCAGTATGAGACCCAGTACTTC. This sequence encodes CASSANRGQYETQYF.

This chain connects TRBV5-1 to TRBJ2-7, with 11 nucleotides matching TRBD1. J gave up 1 base and V 4 bases, and 7 bases lay outside the gene matches. The CDR3 is 16 residues long. CDR1 and CDR2 from the germline V gene are SGHRS and YFSETQ. The CDR3 DNA is TGCGCCAGCAGCGATGGAGGACAGGGGGCGTCCTACGAGCAGTACTTC. This codes for CASSDGGQGASYEQYF.

V is TRBV27 and J is TRBJ2-1; TRBD2 matches at 11 bases. Germline trimming cut 0 bases from V and 9 bases from J; bases unmatched to any gene: 4. The CDR3 extends over 15 amino acids. In germline, CDR1 is MNHEY, CDR2 SMNVEV (reference sequence). DNA of the CDR3: TGTGCCAGCAGTTTATCGATACTAGCGGGGGTTGAGCAGTTCTTC. Protein sequence: CASSLSILAGVEQFF.

The chain couples TRBV13 to TRBJ2-5; D is unresolved. Germline loops: CDR1 PRHDT, CDR2 FYEKMQ (reference sequence). V dropped 3 bases and J dropped 9 bases, with 11 bases sitting between them. The CDR3 covers 12 residues. The CDR3 sequence: CASSLNRRSQYF. CDR3 nucleotides: TGTGCCAGCAGCTTGAATCGCCGGTCCCAGTACTTC. Filled out from reference TRBV13 and TRBJ2-5, the complete variable domain reads AAGVIQSPRHLIKEKRETATLKCYPIPRHDTVYWYQQGPGQDPQFLISFYEKMQSDKGSIPDRFSAQQFSDYHSELNMSSLELGDSALYFCASSLNRRSQYFGPGTRLLVL.

Details on this clone: At the DNA level, this CDR3 is encoded by other sequences in the same sample as well. The J gene is TRBJ1-5, the V gene TRBV18; tentative D call: TRBD1 (6 bases). Trimming shortened V by 3 bases and J by 4 bases, and 10 bases separated the two germline ends. The CDR3 totals 14 residues. The germline CDR1 and CDR2 sequences are KGHSH and LQKENI. The CDR3 here is CASSPGHSNQPQHF. The CDR3 region has the DNA TGTGCCAGCTCACCGGGACACTCAAATCAGCCCCAGCATTTT.